Shown below are 28 T cell receptor beta chains from a single sample sequenced in a study of T cell repertoires in cytomegalovirus infection (dated 2019 in TCRdb). This specimen's treatment or condition label, interpreted: in vitro stimulation with specific CMV peptide epitopes to enrich CMV-specific T cells. Sequencing instrument: Illumina HiSeq 1500. TCRdb trimmed the raw reads at Q25, called clones with MiXCR and kept productive beta chains. Merged by CDR3 protein, the rows form single entries marked with the most common genes and DNA. This sample is represented by 300,000 to 400,000 distinct CDR3 sequences; around 25% of them were singletons. Less than 15% of the sample belongs to the ten largest clones. These receptors have no identified antigens. Sequenced material: cultured PBMCs, taken from culture after CMV antigen stimulation. The source of these receptors is a human donor in good health (CMV status not recorded). Some clones in this sample may be carry-over from other donors' samples.

J is TRBJ2-1 and V is TRBV19; tentatively, D is TRBD2 (6 bases). This CDR3 contains 14 residues. Germline CDR1 LNHDA, CDR2 SQIVND (reference sequence). Between the trimmed V and J ends, which lost 6 bases and 10 bases, there was a span of 19 bases. The CDR3 spells CASSVGGTPGEQFF. CDR3 sequence (DNA): TGTGCCAGTAGCGTCGGCGGGACGCCCGGGGAGCAGTTCTTC.

The chain employs TRBV2 and TRBJ1-2; D is ambiguous. The CDR3 sequence is 16 residues long. Trimming removed 3 bases from V and 0 bases from J, with 14 bases in between. The germline gives CDR1 SNHLY, CDR2 FYNNEI. The DNA of the CDR3 is TGTGCCAGCAGTGAGGACGGGAAAGGAGCTAACTATGGCTACACCTTC. Translation gives CASSEDGKGANYGYTF.

This chain links TRBV6-2 or TRBV6-3 with TRBJ1-6; 9 bases match TRBD1. CDR3 length: 16 amino acids. V trimming: 6 bases; J trimming: 10 bases; junction bases outside the gene matches: 13. Per the germline V gene, CDR1 is MNHEY and CDR2 is SVGEGT. CDR3 DNA: TGTGCCAGCAGAGATACAGGGGGCGCTTTCGGATCACCCCTCCACTTT. It specifies CASRDTGGAFGSPLHF.

This clonotype was observed a few times. This chain links TRBV7-2 with TRBJ2-5; unclear D gene. The V gene's germline CDR1 is SGHTA and CDR2 FQGNSA. V was cut by 5 bases and J by 7 bases, with 14 bases left in between. The CDR3 is 13 residues long. The CDR3 sequence: CASSHDPSGTQYF. DNA of the CDR3: TGTGCCAGCAGCCACGACCCATCGGGGACCCAGTACTTC.

This clonotype showed up just a few times. The rearrangement joins TRBV6-2 or TRBV6-3 to TRBJ2-7, with a weak D call TRBD1 (6 bases). Germline lookup yields CDR1 MNHEY and CDR2 SVGEGT. The germline V and J ends were trimmed by 8 bases and 2 bases, with 16 bases remaining between them. The CDR3 sequence is 14 residues long. CDR3 nucleotide sequence: TGTGCCAGCCGCGAAGGGACACCAGCCTACGAGCAGTACTTC. This encodes CASREGTPAYEQYF.

This clonotype has only a few counts. The gene calls are TRBV20-1 and TRBJ1-6; 9 bases line up with TRBD1. Germline CDR1 reads DFQATT; CDR2 reads SNEGSKA (reference sequence). The CDR3 totals 14 residues. V lost 6 bases, J lost 11 bases, and 11 bases stayed unmatched. In DNA, the CDR3 is TGCAGTGCCCCCACCGGACAGGGGTTGGCACCCCTCCACTTT. Translated, it gives CSAPTGQGLAPLHF.

In this sample, this clonotype turned up a few times. The rearrangement uses TRBV20-1 and TRBJ2-1; 10 bases line up with TRBD2. CDR1 and CDR2 from the germline V gene are DFQATT and SNEGSKA (reference sequence). The CDR3 length is 16 residues. V dropped 0 bases and J dropped 9; count of bases not matched to a gene: 11. The CDR3 loop reads CSARDNGLAGVGEQFF. Written as DNA, the CDR3 is TGCAGTGCTAGAGACAATGGGCTAGCGGGAGTCGGTGAGCAGTTCTTC.

This clonotype was seen many times. The chain carries TRBV7-2 and TRBJ2-5, with 9 bases aligning to TRBD2. Per the germline V gene, CDR1 is SGHTA and CDR2 is FQGNSA. CDR3 length: 14 residues. Germline trimming cut 5 bases from V and 8 bases from J; bases unmatched to any gene: 9. In DNA, the CDR3 is TGTGCCAGCAGCGGTAGCGGGAGCACGCGTACCCAGTACTTC. Protein product: CASSGSGSTRTQYF.

This clonotype was seen ten or more times. The chain uses TRBV7-8 and TRBJ2-7; 8 nucleotides line up with TRBD2. Trimming at V came to 0 bases and at J to 3 bases, leaving 10 bases not matched to a gene. The length of the CDR3 is 17 residues. Germline V CDR1 and CDR2: SGHVS, FQNEAQ. The CDR3 sequence is CASSLAGGSGSFYEQYV. CDR3 DNA: TGTGCCAGCAGCTTAGCAGGAGGGAGCGGGAGCTTCTACGAGCAGTACGTC.

This clonotype was picked up a small number of times. This chain links TRBV12-5 with TRBJ2-1; 15 bases line up with TRBD2. CDR1 is LGHNT, CDR2 FRNRAP, per germline. This CDR3 is built from 20 residues. Trimming at V came to 3 bases and at J to 9 bases, leaving 18 bases not matched to a gene. In nucleotides, the CDR3 is TGTGCTAGTGGTTTCTCTGGGACTAGCGGGAGGATTCGGTCGTTGGGTGAGCAGTTCTTC. Amino acids: CASGFSGTSGRIRSLGEQFF. Drawing the rest from reference TRBV12-5 and TRBJ2-1, the complete variable domain is DARVTQTPRHKVTEMGQEVTMRCQPILGHNTVFWYRQTMMQGLELLAYFRNRAPLDDSGMPKDRFSAEMPDATLATLKIQPSEPRDSAVYFCASGFSGTSGRIRSLGEQFFGPGTRLTVL.

CDR3 sequence: CASSETTDTQYF. In nucleotides, the CDR3 is TGTGCCAGCAGTGAGACCACAGATACGCAGTATTTT. The J gene is TRBJ2-3, the V gene TRBV2; D gene unclear. CDR3 length equals 12 residues. Per the germline V gene, CDR1 is SNHLY and CDR2 is FYNNEI. Trimming left V 3 bases short and J 2 bases short, with 3 bases between.

This clonotype was detected a few times. Written as DNA, the CDR3 is TGTGCTAGTGGTTTGGTTGCTAGCGGGAACAATGAGCAGTTCTTC. Translated: CASGLVASGNNEQFF. The V and J genes are TRBV12-5 and TRBJ2-1; 9 bases fit TRBD2. Trimming cost V 0 bases and J 5 bases; bases outside gene matches: 2. The length of the CDR3 is 15 residues. Germline lookup yields CDR1 LGHNT and CDR2 FRNRAP.

This clonotype has just a few counts. The V and J genes are TRBV28 and TRBJ1-5; no firm D call. The germline V and J ends were trimmed by 0 bases and 0 bases, with 6 bases remaining between them. The CDR3 covers 15 residues. CDR1 and CDR2 from the germline V gene are MDHEN and SYDVKM. CDR3 region: CASSLWGDSNQPQHF. In DNA form, the CDR3 reads TGTGCCAGCAGTTTATGGGGTGATAGCAATCAGCCCCAGCATTTT.

This clonotype appeared many times. The chain combines TRBV7-2 with TRBJ2-4; possibly TRBD2 for D (6 bases). There are 14 residues in the CDR3. V gave up 3 bases and J gave up 4 bases, with 10 bases separating them. The germline CDR1 and CDR2 sequences are SGHTA and FQGNSA. The CDR3 loop reads CASSLGSGKNIQYF. In nucleotides, the CDR3 is TGTGCCAGCAGCTTGGGTAGCGGAAAAAACATTCAGTACTTC.

The CDR3 nucleotides are TGCAGTGCTAGGCAGGGACAGGGGGTAACTGGGGCCAACGTCCTGACTTTC. Translation gives CSARQGQGVTGANVLTF. The chain joins TRBV20-1 to TRBJ2-6, with 11 bases identical to TRBD1. The J segment lost 2 bases and the V segment lost 3 bases, leaving 6 bases of the junction unmatched. CDR3 length equals 17 residues. Germline-derived CDR1 and CDR2 are DFQATT and SNEGSKA (reference sequence).

There are many counts of this clonotype. V gene TRBV11-2 combines with J gene TRBJ2-3; tentatively, D is TRBD1 or TRBD2 (5 bases each). CDR1 and CDR2 from the germline V gene are SGHAT and FQNNGV. Trimming cost V 5 bases and J 6 bases, with 21 bases left between them. The CDR3 loop spans 16 amino acids. The CDR3 coding sequence is TGTGCCAGCAGCCAAAAGGACCTCCTTGGGACCGATACGCAGTATTTT. Translating gives CASSQKDLLGTDTQYF.

The genes are TRBV4-1 and TRBJ2-1; 10 bases are a match to TRBD2. V was clipped by 3 bases and J by 0 bases; unmatched bases: 23. In germline, CDR1 is MGHRA, CDR2 YSYEKL. This CDR3 region has 23 residues. CDR3: CASSQPGLAALKPQGGSYNEQFF. The CDR3 DNA is TGCGCCAGCAGCCAGCCTGGACTAGCGGCCTTGAAACCCCAGGGAGGCTCCTACAATGAGCAGTTCTTC.

The chain employs TRBV7-2 and TRBJ1-2; D perhaps matches TRBD1 (5 bases). Trimming removed 5 bases from V and 8 bases from J, with 21 bases in between. CDR1 SGHTA and CDR2 FQGNSA come from the germline V gene. The CDR3 is made up of 15 amino acids. The CDR3 region has the DNA TGTGCCAGCAGCGCACCTGGGACCCAGCATAAGGGCTACACCTTC. Translation gives CASSAPGTQHKGYTF.

This clonotype was counted a few times. The gene calls are TRBV7-2 and TRBJ2-7; 8 positions agree with TRBD2. The germline V gene has CDR1 SGHTA and CDR2 FQGNSA. V dropped 5 bases and J dropped 4; count of bases not matched to a gene: 10. The CDR3 is 15 residues long. The CDR3 DNA is TGTGCCAGCAGCCGGACCGGGACTAGTGAGTACGAGCAGTACTTC. Protein: CASSRTGTSEYEQYF.

This clonotype was seen many times. The chain recombines TRBV12-3 or TRBV12-4 with TRBJ2-3, with D perhaps matching TRBD1 (7 bases). Trimming took 5 bases from V and 5 from J, leaving 11 bases between them. This CDR3 is 13 amino acids long. Here the CDR3 DNA reads TGTGCCAGCAGTCTCAGGGGGGTAGATACGCAGTATTTT. Translating gives CASSLRGVDTQYF.

This clonotype was found a few times. The chain has TRBV7-8 and TRBJ2-1; tentative D call: TRBD1 (5 bases). CDR1 is SGHVS and CDR2 is FQNEAQ in the germline V gene. V shed 2 bases and J shed 5 bases, with 7 bases lying between them. The CDR3 sequence is 13 residues long. The CDR3: CASSLTRDNEQFF. As DNA, the CDR3 is TGTGCCAGCAGCTTAACCAGGGACAATGAGCAGTTCTTC. The full variable domain, its missing parts supplied by reference TRBV7-8 and TRBJ2-1, is GAGVSQSPRYKVAKRGQDVALRCDPISGHVSLFWYQQALGQGPEFLTYFQNEAQLDKSGLPSDRFFAERPEGSVSTLKIQRTQQEDSAVYLCASSLTRDNEQFFGPGTRLTVL.

This sequence joins TRBV28 and TRBJ2-3, with 9 bases matching TRBD2. After removal of 4 bases from V and 8 bases from J, the junction contained 16 bases not matched to a gene. The CDR3 totals 17 residues. Looked up from germline, CDR1 is MDHEN and CDR2 is SYDVKM. This CDR3 is CASSSLGGSGSPVTQYF. Here the CDR3 DNA reads TGTGCCAGCAGTTCGTTGGGCGGTAGCGGGAGTCCGGTTACGCAGTATTTT.

This clonotype was recorded many times. The rearrangement joins TRBV7-2 to TRBJ2-7, with D uncertain. There are 14 residues in the CDR3. Trimming took off 7 bases at V and 2 bases at J, with 15 bases between the two ends. The germline gives CDR1 SGHTA, CDR2 FQGNSA. CDR3 in DNA: TGTGCCAGCACCGTCCCCAACTGGCCCTACGAGCAGTACTTC. As protein: CASTVPNWPYEQYF.

The V call is TRBV7-9, the J call TRBJ1-2, with 7 bases matching TRBD1. CDR1 is SEHNR and CDR2 is FQNEAQ in the germline V gene (reference sequence). The CDR3 runs to 15 residues. V lost 5 bases, J lost 8 bases, and 14 bases stayed unmatched. CDR3 in DNA: TGTGCCAGCAGCCCCCGGGACAGAAGTTCGCAGGGCTACACCTTC. Its protein is CASSPRDRSSQGYTF. The variable domain in full, completed from reference TRBV7-9 and TRBJ1-2, reads DTGVSQNPRHKITKRGQNVTFRCDPISEHNRLYWYRQTLGQGPEFLTYFQNEAQLEKSRLLSDRFSAERPKGSFSTLEIQRTEQGDSAMYLCASSPRDRSSQGYTFGSGTRLTVV.

CDR3 protein: CASTETGSNQPQHF. In DNA form, the CDR3 reads TGTGCCAGCACTGAGACCGGTAGCAATCAGCCCCAGCATTTT. This chain joins TRBV6-1 and TRBJ1-5; D is undetermined. Per the germline V gene, CDR1 is MNHNS and CDR2 is SASEGT. V lost 7 bases to trimming and J lost 0 bases, with 10 bases between them. The CDR3 contains 14 residues.

This clonotype was found a few times. The chain recombines TRBV10-3 with TRBJ2-5, with TRBD2 identical over 7 bases. V lost 8 bases, J lost 5 bases, and 8 bases stayed unmatched. The CDR3 sequence is 13 residues long. The germline V gene encodes CDR1 ENHRY and CDR2 SYGVKD. This CDR3 reads CAIQPRGGETQYF. The CDR3 coding sequence is TGTGCCATCCAACCGCGGGGAGGGGAGACCCAGTACTTC.

The rearrangement joins TRBV7-2 to TRBJ2-3; unclear D gene. Germline CDR1 reads SGHTA; CDR2 reads FQGNSA. The CDR3 spans 14 residues. Trimming stripped 4 bases from V and 5 bases from J, with 13 bases between. For the CDR3, the DNA is TGTGCCAGCAGCTCAGGAAACCCAATAGATACGCAGTATTTT. Amino acid sequence: CASSSGNPIDTQYF.

This CDR3 reads CASSPSWAGNNEQFF. Here the CDR3 DNA reads TGTGCCAGCAGCCCGAGCTGGGCAGGGAACAATGAGCAGTTCTTC. V and J are TRBV7-2 and TRBJ2-1; perhaps TRBD1 as D (5 bases). Germline assignment: CDR1 SGHTA and CDR2 FQGNSA. Trimming shortened V by 5 bases and J by 5 bases, and 16 bases separated the two germline ends. The CDR3 has 15 residues.